This record covers a single T cell receptor (beta chain). It lacks a known antigen. No base qualities exist here, and no much larger clone lies one base off it. This specimen comes from a study of blood T cell repertoires in COVID-19 (dated by TCRdb to between 2020 and 2021). Turning to the overall study: Samples from collaborators originated in the United States, Italy and Spain and spanned both the acute and convalescent phases of COVID-19. Where HLA class I and class II types were available, the types were taken from metadata supplied by the sample provider, not from assay-based typing. A freely available public database, intended as a resource for researchers studying the immune response to SARS-CoV-2, is where the repertoires were released. The sample metadata nearly always contained a de-identified subject ID, COVID-19 status, age in years and sex. Samples came from the ongoing ImmuneRACE study (first 160 participants) plus 1,254 subjects from 6 global collaborators. Deeply sampled blood TCRbeta repertoires from subjects exposed to, actively infected with, or recovered from COVID-19 were included in the dataset. The prospective study material was composed of cDNA or gDNA derived from T cells, B-cell-depleted T cells, or PBMCs.

Samples from volunteer blood donors who had recovered from COVID-19 were contributed by a second Seattle source. Each collaborating institution followed its own protocols to collect whole blood in K2EDTA tubes. For TCRbeta analysis, collaborators shipped samples as frozen whole blood, isolated PBMCs, or DNA extracted from either of those sample types. Overall results and qualifications from the work: How much clinical and demographic metadata was included differed by source and by participant, and the metadata was provided uncurated.

CDR1 and CDR2 (MGHRA, YSYEKL) derive from the germline V gene. Spanning cysteine to phenylalanine, the CDR3 consists of 17 amino acids. The entry retains the CDR3 DNA only, 51 bases that are in frame from base 1. Trimming at the junction amounts to 0 bases on V and 7 bases on J, and the germline ends lie 22 bases apart. TCRbeta CDR3 regions were amplified from genomic DNA by means of the immunoSEQ Assay, a bias-controlled multiplex PCR. The study's own analysis went as follows. Nucleated cell counts per sample were estimated from amplification of reference gene primers within the assay. Sequence reads were collapsed and filtered to measure the absolute abundance of every unique TCRbeta CDR3 rearrangement. Productive Simpson clonality was computed per sample as the square root of Simpson's diversity index over productive rearrangements. As stored in TCRdb, this immuneACCESS dataset retains in-frame rearrangements with V and J assigned. A fraction of the clones does not appear; measured against another copy, unresolved V genes explain less than half of the discrepancy, and the remainder lacks a known reason. The D gene and trimming were derived from the DNA, and the V and J assignments and clone size from that table. Across this sample there are about 220,000 clones, with approximately 81% seen only once. The ten most abundant clones make up roughly 5.3% of the sample.

Sequenced sample: peripheral blood. This receptor chain uses TRBV4-1 and TRBJ2-7, with the D gene not clear enough to name. The clonotype was recovered from a woman aged 55-69 years who had recovered from COVID-19. The CDR3 sequence is CASSQERGLHSSWEQYF. The DNA sequence is TGCGCCAGCAGCCAAGAGCGTGGGCTGCATTCCTCGTGGGAGCAGTACTTC.